The entry below gives a single T cell receptor beta chain sequence along with its context. The data are from a study of hypomethylating agent response in myelodysplastic syndrome. Two replicates of around 200 ng each gave 400 ng DNA per sample, survey resolution. Here immunoSEQ multiplex PCR was the method, and the copy in TCRdb shows in-frame clones only, minus some. Among approximately 4,300 clones listed, under 85% were seen once. The receptor was isolated from a human donor with myelodysplastic syndrome. The input for sequencing was bone marrow, taken before or after starting hypomethylating agent treatment for myelodysplastic syndrome (not recorded which).

The CDR3 loop reads CAAPTRGYNEQFF. The DNA for the CDR3 is TGTGCCGCCCCGACTAGGGGGTACAATGAGCAGTTCTTC. J is TRBJ2-1 and V is TRBV5-8; the D gene could be TRBD1 or TRBD2 (6 bases each). V lost 10 bases and J lost 4, with 15 bases in between. CDR1 and CDR2 from the germline V gene are SGHTS and YDEGEE. The CDR3 has 13 residues.